This is a list of T cell receptor beta chains from one sample in a study of cytomegalovirus exposure and HLA in healthy donors. Measured with immunoSEQ multiplex PCR; TCRdb has only the in-frame clones, and not every one. Of some 190,000 clones in the sample, roughly 87% were seen once. Sequenced material: PBMCs. The receptors derive from a man aged 40-49 years in good health and CMV-seronegative. Both conserved end residues are part of each CDR3. A D gene is named only where the DNA matches it firmly. Not every row has a clone size; where given, it reads once, few, many or a size class.

cdr3_aa | cdr3_nt | d_call | clone_size | v_call | cdr3_length | j_call
CASSQFLPGTGGNTEAFF | TGTGCCAGCAGCCAATTCTTACCCGGGACAGGGGGGAACACTGAAGCTTTCTTT | TRBD1 | once | TRBV4-2 | 18 | TRBJ1-1
CASTVGGGSYNSPLHF | TGTGCCAGCACCGTGGGAGGGGGCTCCTATAATTCACCCCTCCACTTT | - | - | TRBV2 | 16 | TRBJ1-6
CATSRQGRDTQYF | TGTGCCACCAGCAGACAGGGAAGAGATACGCAGTATTTT | - | - | TRBV15 | 13 | TRBJ2-3
CASSLVQGNNGGAFF | TGTGCCAGCAGCTTAGTGCAGGGGAACAATGGTGGAGCTTTCTTT | - | once | TRBV11-2 | 15 | TRBJ1-1
CASSNPGQGNTEAFF | TGTGCCAGCAGCAATCCGGGACAGGGGAACACTGAAGCTTTCTTT | TRBD1 | few | TRBV6-5 | 15 | TRBJ1-1
CASSQDRGWAEAFF | TGCGCCAGCAGCCAAGATAGGGGCTGGGCTGAAGCTTTCTTT | - | - | TRBV4-3 | 14 | TRBJ1-1
CASSEAGGAARQETQYF | TGTGCCAGCAGTGAAGCGGGGGGTGCGGCGCGCCAAGAGACCCAGTACTTC | - | - | TRBV2 | 17 | TRBJ2-5
CAWGALNEQFF | TGTGCCTGGGGTGCCCTAAATGAGCAGTTCTTC | - | - | TRBV30 | 11 | TRBJ2-1
CASSQAGQGAYGYTF | TGCGCCAGCAGCCAGGCGGGACAGGGGGCTTATGGCTACACCTTC | TRBD1 | - | TRBV4-1 | 15 | TRBJ1-2
CASVQRKQGSTEAFF | TGTGCCAGCGTCCAGCGGAAACAGGGGAGCACTGAAGCTTTCTTT | TRBD1 | - | TRBV6-6 | 15 | TRBJ1-1
CASSVRRGASYNEQFF | TGTGCCAGCAGCGTTCGGCGGGGGGCTTCCTACAATGAGCAGTTCTTC | TRBD2 | - | TRBV9 | 16 | TRBJ2-1
CASSFPGTGAQETQYF | TGTGCCAGCAGCTTCCCCGGGACAGGGGCGCAAGAGACCCAGTACTTC | TRBD1 | - | TRBV7-8 | 16 | TRBJ2-5
CASEKAGEGIQYF | TGTGCCAGCGAGAAGGCAGGCGAGGGCATTCAGTACTTC | - | - | TRBV27 | 13 | TRBJ2-4
CASSVTGTGGGELFF | TGTGCCAGCAGTGTCACCGGGACAGGGGGCGGGGAGCTGTTTTTT | TRBD1 | - | TRBV25-1 | 15 | TRBJ2-2
CASSSRVSTSGEADTQYF | TGTGCCAGCAGCTCTCGAGTCAGCACTAGCGGGGAGGCAGATACGCAGTATTTT | TRBD2 | - | TRBV7-9 | 18 | TRBJ2-3
CASRRTGANTEAFF | TGTGCCAGCAGACGGACAGGGGCTAACACTGAAGCTTTCTTT | TRBD1 | once | TRBV6-5 | 14 | TRBJ1-1
CASSVDYGPNEQFF | TGTGCCAGCAGCGTAGACTACGGCCCCAATGAGCAGTTCTTC | - | - | TRBV9 | 14 | TRBJ2-1
CASSLGFGGSGYEQYF | TGTGCCAGCAGTTTAGGTTTTGGGGGCTCCGGGTACGAGCAGTACTTC | - | - | TRBV28 | 16 | TRBJ2-7
CASSLDMEETQYF | TGTGCCAGCAGCTTGGACATGGAAGAGACCCAGTACTTC | - | few | TRBV5-8 | 13 | TRBJ2-5
CASSPDLAGGHNEQFF | TGTGCCAGCAGTCCTGATCTAGCGGGGGGGCACAATGAGCAGTTCTTC | TRBD2 | few | TRBV5-4 | 16 | TRBJ2-1
CAISDGAGGTYEQYF | TGTGCCATCAGTGATGGAGCGGGAGGGACCTACGAGCAGTACTTC | TRBD2 | - | TRBV10-3 | 15 | TRBJ2-7
CASSSRTPPEAFF | TGTGCCAGCAGTTCCCGGACACCTCCTGAAGCTTTCTTT | - | - | TRBV6-5 | 13 | TRBJ1-1
CASSREANSYGYTF | TGTGCCAGCAGCCGGGAAGCGAATTCCTATGGCTACACCTTC | - | once | TRBV7-9 | 14 | TRBJ1-2
CAGEARGASISYEQYF | TGTGCCGGGGAGGCACGGGGGGCGTCCATATCCTACGAGCAGTACTTC | - | - | TRBV30 | 16 | TRBJ2-7
CASSPTDRSGTEAFF | TGTGCCAGCAGTCCGACGGACAGGTCAGGCACTGAAGCTTTCTTT | TRBD1 | few | TRBV6-5 | 15 | TRBJ1-1
CSVPGGEYTEAFF | TGCAGCGTCCCAGGGGGCGAGTATACTGAAGCTTTCTTT | TRBD1 | few | TRBV29-1 | 13 | TRBJ1-1
CASSLGFSGRGNEKLFF | TGTGCCAGCAGCTTAGGGTTTTCGGGTCGGGGGAATGAAAAACTGTTTTTT | - | - | TRBV11-3 | 17 | TRBJ1-4
CASRREKSNYGYTF | TGTGCCAGCAGGAGAGAAAAATCTAACTATGGCTACACCTTC | - | - | TRBV27 | 14 | TRBJ1-2
CASSPQVIQETQYF | TGTGCCAGCAGCCCCCAGGTGATCCAAGAGACCCAGTACTTC | - | - | TRBV9 | 14 | TRBJ2-5